One T cell receptor (beta chain) is described in this entry. Authors' methods: Estimation of nucleated cell counts relied on the amplification of reference gene primers. Sequenced by immunoSEQ multiplex PCR; TCRdb stores in-frame clones only, minus some. V and J calls and clone size are as listed in that table; D and trimming were resolved from the DNA. In the table there are tens of thousands of clones, 79% of which are singletons. Looked up from germline, CDR1 is SEHNR and CDR2 is FQNEAQ (reference sequence). Deletions cut 5 bases from V and 4 bases from J, with 21 bases between. This CDR3 spans 17 amino acids. The data derive from a study of blood T cell repertoires in COVID-19. Study-wide background: The United States, Italy and Spain were the sources of the acute and convalescent COVID-19 samples. PBMCs, B-cell-depleted T cells, or T cells provided the cDNA or gDNA that made up the material.

What was sequenced was peripheral blood. The chain couples TRBV7-9 to TRBJ1-5; tentatively, D is TRBD1 (6 bases). The origin of this receptor is a man aged 55 to 70 with active or convalescent COVID-19. The CDR3 sequence is CASSRGVGTERNQPQHF. CDR3 nucleotide sequence: TGTGCCAGCAGCAGGGGGGTGGGAACAGAGCGGAATCAGCCCCAGCATTTT.